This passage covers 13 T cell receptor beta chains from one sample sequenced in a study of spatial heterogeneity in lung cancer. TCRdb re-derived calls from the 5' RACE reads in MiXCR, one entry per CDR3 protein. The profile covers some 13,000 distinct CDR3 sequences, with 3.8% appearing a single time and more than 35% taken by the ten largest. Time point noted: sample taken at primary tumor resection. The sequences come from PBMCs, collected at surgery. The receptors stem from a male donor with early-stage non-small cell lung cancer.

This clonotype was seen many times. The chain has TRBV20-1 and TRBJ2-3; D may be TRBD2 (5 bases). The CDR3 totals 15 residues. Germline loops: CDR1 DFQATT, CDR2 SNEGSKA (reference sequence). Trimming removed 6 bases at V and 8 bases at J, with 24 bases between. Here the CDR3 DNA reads TGCAGTGCCCCTCCCGCGGGCCAGTTGGTTAGTACGCAGTATTTT. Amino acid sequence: CSAPPAGQLVSTQYF.

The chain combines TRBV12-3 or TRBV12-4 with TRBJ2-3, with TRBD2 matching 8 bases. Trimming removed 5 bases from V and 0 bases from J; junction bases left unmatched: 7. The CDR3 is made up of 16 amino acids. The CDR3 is CASSRGLASSTDTQYF. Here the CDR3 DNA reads TGTGCCAGCAGTCGCGGACTAGCCAGTAGCACAGATACGCAGTATTTT.

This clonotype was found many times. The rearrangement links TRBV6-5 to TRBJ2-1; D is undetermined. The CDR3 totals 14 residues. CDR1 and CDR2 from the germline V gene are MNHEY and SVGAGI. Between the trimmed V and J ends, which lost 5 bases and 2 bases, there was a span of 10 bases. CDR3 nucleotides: TGTGCCAGCAGTCCGGTGCAGACCTACAATGAGCAGTTCTTC. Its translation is CASSPVQTYNEQFF.

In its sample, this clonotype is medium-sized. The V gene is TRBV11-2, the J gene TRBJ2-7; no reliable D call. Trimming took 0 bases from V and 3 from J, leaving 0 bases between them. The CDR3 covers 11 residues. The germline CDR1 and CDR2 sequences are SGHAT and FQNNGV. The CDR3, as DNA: TGTGCCAGCAGCTTAGACTACGAGCAGTACTTC. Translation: CASSLDYEQYF.

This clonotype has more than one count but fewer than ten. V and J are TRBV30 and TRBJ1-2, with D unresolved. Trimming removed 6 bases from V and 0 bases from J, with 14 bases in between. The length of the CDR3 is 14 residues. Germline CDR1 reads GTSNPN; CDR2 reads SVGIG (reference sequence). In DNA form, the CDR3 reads TGTGCCTGCCCCTGGGCAAGAGCTAACTATGGCTACACCTTC. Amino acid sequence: CACPWARANYGYTF.

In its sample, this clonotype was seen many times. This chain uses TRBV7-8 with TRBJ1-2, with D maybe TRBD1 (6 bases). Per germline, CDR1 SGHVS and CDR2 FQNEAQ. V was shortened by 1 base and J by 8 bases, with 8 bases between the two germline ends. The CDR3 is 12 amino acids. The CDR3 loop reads CASSLGGGGYTF. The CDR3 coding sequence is TGTGCCAGCAGCTTAGGTGGGGGCGGCTACACCTTC.

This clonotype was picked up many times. CDR3 DNA: TGTGCCAGCTCACCACCTGGCAGGGCAGAGACCCAGTACTTC. Protein: CASSPPGRAETQYF. J is TRBJ2-5 and V is TRBV18; TRBD1 is a possible D gene (5 bases). CDR1 is KGHSH, CDR2 LQKENI, per germline. CDR3 length: 14 residues. V was pared by 0 bases and J by 4 bases, with 9 bases between.

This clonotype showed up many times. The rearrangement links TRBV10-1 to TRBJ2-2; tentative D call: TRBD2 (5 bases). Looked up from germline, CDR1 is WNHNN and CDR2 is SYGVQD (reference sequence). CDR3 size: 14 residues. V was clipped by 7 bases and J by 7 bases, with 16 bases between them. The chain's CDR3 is CASNDGGANGELFF. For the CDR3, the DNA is TGCGCCAGCAATGACGGAGGTGCTAACGGGGAGCTGTTTTTT.

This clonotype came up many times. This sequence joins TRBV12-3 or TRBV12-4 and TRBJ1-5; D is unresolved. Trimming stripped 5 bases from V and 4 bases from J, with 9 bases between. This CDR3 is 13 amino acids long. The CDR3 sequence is CASSVAENQPQHF. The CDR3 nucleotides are TGTGCCAGCAGTGTCGCCGAGAATCAGCCCCAGCATTTT.

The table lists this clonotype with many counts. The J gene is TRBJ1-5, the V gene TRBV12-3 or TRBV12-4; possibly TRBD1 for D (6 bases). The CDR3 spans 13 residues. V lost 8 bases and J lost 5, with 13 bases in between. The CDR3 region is CASQGSWDQPQHF. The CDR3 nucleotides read TGTGCCAGCCAGGGGTCTTGGGATCAGCCCCAGCATTTT.

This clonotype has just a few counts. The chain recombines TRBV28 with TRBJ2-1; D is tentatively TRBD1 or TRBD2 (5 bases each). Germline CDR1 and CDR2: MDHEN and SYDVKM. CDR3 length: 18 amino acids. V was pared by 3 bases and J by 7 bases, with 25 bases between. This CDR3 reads CASSLRGVREQSGNEQFF. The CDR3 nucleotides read TGTGCCAGCAGTTTGAGGGGTGTCCGGGAACAGTCTGGGAATGAGCAGTTCTTC.

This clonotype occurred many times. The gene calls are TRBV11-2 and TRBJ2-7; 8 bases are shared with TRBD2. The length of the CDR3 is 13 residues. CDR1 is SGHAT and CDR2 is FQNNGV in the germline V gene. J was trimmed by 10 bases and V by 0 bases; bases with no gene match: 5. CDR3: CASSLEASGSQYF. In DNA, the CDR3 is TGTGCCAGCAGCTTAGAGGCTAGCGGGTCCCAGTACTTC.

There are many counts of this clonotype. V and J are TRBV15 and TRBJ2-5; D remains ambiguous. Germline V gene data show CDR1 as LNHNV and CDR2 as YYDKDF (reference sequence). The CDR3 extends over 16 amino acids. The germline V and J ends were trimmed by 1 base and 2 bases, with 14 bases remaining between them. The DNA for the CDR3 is TGTGCCACCAGCAGAGCGGGTGCAGGCCCTCAAGAGACCCAGTACTTC. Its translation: CATSRAGAGPQETQYF.